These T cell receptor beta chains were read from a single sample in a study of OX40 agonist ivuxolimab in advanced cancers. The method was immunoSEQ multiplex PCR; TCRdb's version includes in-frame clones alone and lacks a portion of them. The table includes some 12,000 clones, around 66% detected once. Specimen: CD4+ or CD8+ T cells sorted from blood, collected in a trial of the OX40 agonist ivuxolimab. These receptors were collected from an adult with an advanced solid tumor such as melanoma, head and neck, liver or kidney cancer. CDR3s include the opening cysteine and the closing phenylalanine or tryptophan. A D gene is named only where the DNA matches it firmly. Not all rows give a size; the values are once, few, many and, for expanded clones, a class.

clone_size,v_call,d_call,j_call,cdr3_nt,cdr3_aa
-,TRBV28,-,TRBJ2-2,TGTGCCAGCAGTTTGTATTACAGGGAGCTGTTTTTT,CASSLYYRELFF
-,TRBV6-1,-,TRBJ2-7,TGTGCCAGCAGATGGGAACAGGGCCACGAGCAGTACTTC,CASRWEQGHEQYF
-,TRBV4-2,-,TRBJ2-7,TGTGCCAGCAGCCCGGGAGGGACAGCAGCCTACGAGCAGTACTTC,CASSPGGTAAYEQYF
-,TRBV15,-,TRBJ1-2,TGTGCCACCAGCAGAGATCGTCAAGGTTATCCCTATGGCTACACCTTC,CATSRDRQGYPYGYTF
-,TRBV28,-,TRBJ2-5,TGTGCCAGCACCCGGCCGGGGTATGAGACCCAGTACTTC,CASTRPGYETQYF
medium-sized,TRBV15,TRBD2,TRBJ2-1,TGTGCCACCAGCAGACAGCGGGGGTGGGGCAATGAGCAGTTCTTC,CATSRQRGWGNEQFF
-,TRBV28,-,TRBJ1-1,TGTGCCAGCAGTTTAAGGGGGTTTCACACTGAAGCTTTCTTT,CASSLRGFHTEAFF
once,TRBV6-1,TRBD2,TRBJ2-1,TGTGCCAGCAGTGACGAGGCGGGAGGGCCCGATGAGCAGTTCTTC,CASSDEAGGPDEQFF
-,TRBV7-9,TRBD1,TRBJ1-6,TGTGCCAGCAGCTTAGGGTCAGGGGGAAATTCACCCCTCCACTTT,CASSLGSGGNSPLHF
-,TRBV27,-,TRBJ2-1,TGTGCCAGCAGTTACTCCCTGAGCTCCTACAATGAGCAGTTCTTC,CASSYSLSSYNEQFF
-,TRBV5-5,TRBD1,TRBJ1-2,TGCGCCAGCAGCCAAGATCCCGGACAGGGGGCTTGGTATGGCTACACCTTC,CASSQDPGQGAWYGYTF
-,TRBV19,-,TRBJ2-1,TGTGCCAGTAGTATTCGTGGGACTTACTCCTACAATGAGCAGTTCTTC,CASSIRGTYSYNEQFF
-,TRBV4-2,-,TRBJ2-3,TGTGCCAGCAGCACGACGGTCGGAAGTCCCGCGGATACGCAGTATTTT,CASSTTVGSPADTQYF
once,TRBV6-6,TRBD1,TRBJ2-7,TGTGCCAGCAGTTACTCCCCGGGACAGGGCTACGAGCAGTACTTC,CASSYSPGQGYEQYF
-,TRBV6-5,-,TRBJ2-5,TGTGCCAGCAGTTATCGAGGTCCCAATGGGGAGACCCAGTACTTC,CASSYRGPNGETQYF
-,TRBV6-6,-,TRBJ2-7,TGTGCCAGCAGCGGACTCACCTACGAGCAGTACTTC,CASSGLTYEQYF
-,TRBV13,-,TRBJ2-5,TGTGCCAGCAGCTCTTCCCCCGGCCGCCAAGAGACCCAGTACTTC,CASSSSPGRQETQYF
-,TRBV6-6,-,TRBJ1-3,TGTGCCAGCAGTTTAGTGGGCGGCACCATATATTTT,CASSLVGGTIYF
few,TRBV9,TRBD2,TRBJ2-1,TGTGCCAGCAGCCGCGGGGGGGCAGTAGGAAATGAGCAGTTCTTC,CASSRGGAVGNEQFF
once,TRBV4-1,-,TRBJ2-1,TGCGCCAGCAGCCAAGAGACAGCGAGCAATGAGCAGTTCTTC,CASSQETASNEQFF
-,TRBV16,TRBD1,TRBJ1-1,TGTGCCAGCAGCCAAACCGTACCGACAGGGGGAAACACTGAAGCTTTCTTT,CASSQTVPTGGNTEAFF
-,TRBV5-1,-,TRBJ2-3,TGCGCCAGCAGGGGAGAAGGGTCAGATACGCAGTATTTT,CASRGEGSDTQYF
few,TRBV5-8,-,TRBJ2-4,TGTGCCAGCAGCTTGTCCCGACGGGCCAAAAACATTCAGTACTTC,CASSLSRRAKNIQYF
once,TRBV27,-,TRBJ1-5,TGTGCCAGCAGTTTCGGGGGCAATCAGCCCCAGCATTTT,CASSFGGNQPQHF
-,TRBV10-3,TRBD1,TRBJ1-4,TGTGCCATCAGTGAGTCGAGGGGGCGAGTGGGGATTGAACTGTTTTTT,CAISESRGRVGIELFF
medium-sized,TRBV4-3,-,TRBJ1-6,TGCGCCAGCAGCCAAGAGGGCGACAGGACAGTATCTTCGCCCCTCCACTTT,CASSQEGDRTVSSPLHF
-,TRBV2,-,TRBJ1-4,TGTGCAATAAGGGGGACGGAAAGTAATGAAAAACTGTTTTTT,CAIRGTESNEKLFF
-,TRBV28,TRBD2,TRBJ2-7,TGTGCCAGCAGTCCTGGGGGAACGGGACTACTGAGCTACGAGCAGTACTTC,CASSPGGTGLLSYEQYF
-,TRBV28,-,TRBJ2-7,TGTGCCAGCAGGCTTAGCGGCCCGCAGTACTTC,CASRLSGPQYF
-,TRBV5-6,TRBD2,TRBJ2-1,TGTGCCAGCAACGAAGGGACTAGCGGAGCGTACAATGAGCAGTTCTTC,CASNEGTSGAYNEQFF
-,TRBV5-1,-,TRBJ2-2,TGCGCCAGCAGCTACCCAGGGTCGGACACCGGGGAGCTGTTTTTT,CASSYPGSDTGELFF
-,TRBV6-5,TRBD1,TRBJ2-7,TGTGCCAGCGAAGGACAGGGGGGCTACGAGCAGTACTTC,CASEGQGGYEQYF
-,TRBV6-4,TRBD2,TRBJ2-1,TGTGCCAGCAGTTATAGCGGGAGGGCCCACGGTGAGCAGTTCTTC,CASSYSGRAHGEQFF
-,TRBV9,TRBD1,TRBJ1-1,TGTGCCAGCAGCGTAGTGCAGGGGGCGAACACTGAAGCTTTCTTT,CASSVVQGANTEAFF
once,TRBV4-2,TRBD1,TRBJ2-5,TGTGCCAGCAGCCAACGACAGGGAAACCAAGAGACCCAGTACTTC,CASSQRQGNQETQYF
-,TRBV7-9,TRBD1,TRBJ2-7,TGTGCCAGCAGCTCCACGACAGGGGGCGCCGAGCAGTACTTC,CASSSTTGGAEQYF
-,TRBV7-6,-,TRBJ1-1,TGTGCCAGCAGCTTAGAGGGACAAGGCACTGAAGCTTTCTTT,CASSLEGQGTEAFF
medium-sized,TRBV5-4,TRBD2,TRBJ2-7,TGTGCCAGCAGCTCCCTAGCGGGAGGCTACGAGCAGTACTTC,CASSSLAGGYEQYF
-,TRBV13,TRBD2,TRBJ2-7,TGTGCCAGCACCCAAGGGAGGGGTGCCTACGAGCAGTACTTC,CASTQGRGAYEQYF
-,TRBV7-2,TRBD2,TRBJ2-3,TGTGCCAGCAGCTCCTTTCTGGGCGGGAGGGGAGATACGCAGTATTTT,CASSSFLGGRGDTQYF
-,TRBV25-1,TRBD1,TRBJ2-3,TGTGCCAGCGCATTGGGGACAGGGGGCTCAGATACGCAGTATTTT,CASALGTGGSDTQYF